The 23 T cell receptor beta chains presented below share a single source sample, sequenced in a study of blood T cell repertoires in COVID-19. Produced via immunoSEQ multiplex PCR; TCRdb's table is partial and in-frame only. The table has around 120,000 clones, approximately 90% seen once. Sequencing used peripheral blood. Every receptor here comes from a human donor in a cohort sampled during active COVID-19.

The V gene is TRBV5-6, the J gene TRBJ2-6; D possibly corresponds to TRBD1 (6 bases). There are 17 residues in the CDR3. Per the germline V gene, CDR1 is SGHDT and CDR2 is YYEEEE. Trimming removed 1 base at V and 4 bases at J, with 15 bases between. The CDR3: CASSLTGYHFGANVLTF. DNA of the CDR3: TGTGCCAGCAGCTTGACAGGGTACCATTTCGGGGCCAACGTCCTGACTTTC. Full variable domain (remainder filled in from reference TRBV5-6 and TRBJ2-6): DAGVTQSPTHLIKTRGQQVTLRCSPKSGHDTVSWYQQALGQGPQFIFQYYEEEERQRGNFPDRFSGHQFPNYSSELNVNALLLGDSALYLCASSLTGYHFGANVLTFGAGSRLTVL.

The chain employs TRBV6-5 and TRBJ2-7; D possibly corresponds to TRBD1 (6 bases). This CDR3 region has 14 residues. Trimming took off 4 bases at V and 2 bases at J, with 12 bases between the two ends. CDR1 MNHEY and CDR2 SVGAGI come from the germline V gene. DNA of the CDR3: TGTGCCAGCAGTTCCGGGACACCCACCTACGAGCAGTACTTC. This sequence encodes CASSSGTPTYEQYF.

The chain uses TRBV9 and TRBJ2-1, with a possible D match to TRBD1 (6 bases). The CDR3 has 14 residues. Trimming cost V 6 bases and J 1 base, with 11 bases left between them. In germline, CDR1 is SGDLS, CDR2 YYNGEE. The CDR3, as DNA: TGTGCCAGCAACAGGGATAAGTCCTACAATGAGCAGTTCTTC. Its translation: CASNRDKSYNEQFF.

DNA of the CDR3: TGTGCCAGTAGTCCCGCCGTGGGGACAGGGGGCTACGAGCAGTACTTC. Protein sequence: CASSPAVGTGGYEQYF. This sequence joins TRBV19 and TRBJ2-7, with 11 bases that match TRBD1. With V trimmed by 5 bases and J by 3 bases, 9 bases remained unmatched. The CDR3 totals 16 residues. CDR1 is LNHDA and CDR2 is SQIVND in the germline V gene (reference sequence).

The V and J genes are TRBV7-9 and TRBJ1-2; 7 bases align to TRBD1. Germline CDR1 SEHNR, CDR2 FQNEAQ (reference sequence). Losses at the gene ends were 5 bases for V and 10 bases for J; bases not matched to a gene: 4. This CDR3 has 11 amino acids. CDR3 in amino acids: CASSNRGDYTF. The CDR3 DNA is TGTGCCAGCAGCAACAGGGGTGACTACACCTTC.

The V call is TRBV11-2, the J call TRBJ1-6, with a weak D call TRBD1 (6 bases). CDR1 and CDR2 from the germline V gene are SGHAT and FQNNGV. The CDR3 is made up of 18 amino acids. The V end was cut by 1 base, the J end by 0 bases, with 13 bases between. The CDR3 DNA sequence: TGTGCCAGCAGCTTAGTAGGGACAACTAACTCCTATAATTCACCCCTCCACTTT. It is translated as CASSLVGTTNSYNSPLHF.

The J gene is TRBJ2-6, the V gene TRBV7-9; 7 nucleotides agree with TRBD2. V shed 2 bases, J shed 2 bases, and the junction held 6 bases outside the gene matches. CDR1 is SEHNR and CDR2 is FQNEAQ in the germline V gene (reference sequence). The length of the CDR3 is 17 residues. CDR3 sequence reads: CASSLTGRVPGANVLTF. CDR3 DNA: TGTGCCAGCAGCTTAACTGGGAGGGTCCCTGGGGCCAACGTCCTGACTTTC. The entire variable domain, with the rest obtained from reference TRBV7-9 and TRBJ2-6, is as follows: DTGVSQNPRHKITKRGQNVTFRCDPISEHNRLYWYRQTLGQGPEFLTYFQNEAQLEKSRLLSDRFSAERPKGSFSTLEIQRTEQGDSAMYLCASSLTGRVPGANVLTFGAGSRLTVL.

V usage is TRBV15 and J usage is TRBJ2-7; perhaps TRBD2 as D (6 bases). The germline gives CDR1 LNHNV, CDR2 YYDKDF (reference sequence). The CDR3 has 15 residues. Trimming shortened V by 5 bases and J by 0 bases, and 14 bases separated the two germline ends. For the CDR3, the DNA is TGTGCCACCAGCCGCCAGGGACTTAGCTCCTACGAGCAGTACTTC. Its translation is CATSRQGLSSYEQYF.

This chain uses TRBV23-1 with TRBJ2-3; unclear D gene. TRBV23-1 is placed among ORFs of uncertain function. The CDR3 has 14 amino acids. The V gene lost 0 bases and the J gene lost 6 bases, with 10 bases spanning the gap. CDR3 loop: CASSQSGLGDTQYF. CDR3 in DNA: TGCGCCAGCAGTCAATCAGGTCTCGGGGATACGCAGTATTTT.

The rearrangement joins TRBV7-9 to TRBJ1-5, with 10 bases aligning to TRBD1. This CDR3 contains 15 residues. Germline CDR1 is SEHNR and CDR2 is FQNEAQ (reference sequence). With 5 bases clipped from V and 5 bases from J, the junction kept 6 bases outside the gene matches. CDR3 bases: TGTGCCAGCAGCCCCTCCGGGACAGGGGATCAGCCCCAGCATTTT. As protein: CASSPSGTGDQPQHF. Variable domain in full (rest from reference TRBV7-9 and TRBJ1-5): DTGVSQNPRHKITKRGQNVTFRCDPISEHNRLYWYRQTLGQGPEFLTYFQNEAQLEKSRLLSDRFSAERPKGSFSTLEIQRTEQGDSAMYLCASSPSGTGDQPQHFGDGTRLSIL.

V and J are TRBV9 and TRBJ1-6, with D possibly TRBD1 on 5 matching bases. The CDR3 has 18 amino acids. The germline gives CDR1 SGDLS, CDR2 YYNGEE. V was clipped by 3 bases and J by 0 bases, with 16 bases between them. The CDR3 protein is CASSGGPGEHSYNSPLHF. The CDR3 coding sequence is TGTGCCAGCAGCGGAGGCCCGGGGGAGCACTCCTATAATTCACCCCTCCACTTT. Using reference TRBV9 and TRBJ1-6 for the parts outside the CDR3, the full variable domain is DSGVTQTPKHLITATGQRVTLRCSPRSGDLSVYWYQQSLDQGLQFLIQYYNGEERAKGNILERFSAQQFPDLHSELNLSSLELGDSALYFCASSGGPGEHSYNSPLHFGNGTRLTVT.

The chain uses TRBV13 and TRBJ1-1; the match to TRBD1 covers 8 bases. This CDR3 comprises 11 residues. With 1 base clipped from V and 12 bases from J, the junction kept 1 base outside the gene matches. Per germline, CDR1 PRHDT and CDR2 FYEKMQ (reference sequence). CDR3 sequence reads: CASSLDRGTFF. CDR3 sequence (DNA): TGTGCCAGCAGCTTAGACAGGGGGACTTTCTTT.

The chain couples TRBV5-1 to TRBJ2-7; 12 bases align to TRBD2. Trimming cost V 1 base and J 5 bases; bases outside gene matches: 4. The CDR3 has 15 residues. Germline V CDR1 and CDR2: SGHRS, YFSETQ. CDR3 sequence: CASSLTSGRRNEQYF. The CDR3 region has the DNA TGCGCCAGCAGCTTGACTAGCGGGAGGAGGAACGAGCAGTACTTC. Using reference TRBV5-1 and TRBJ2-7 for the parts outside the CDR3, the full variable domain is KAGVTQTPRYLIKTRGQQVTLSCSPISGHRSVSWYQQTPGQGLQFLFEYFSETQRNKGNFPGRFSGRQFSNSRSEMNVSTLELGDSALYLCASSLTSGRRNEQYFGPGTRLTVT.

The J gene is TRBJ2-3, the V gene TRBV7-6; 8 bases fit TRBD1. Germline CDR1 is SGHVS and CDR2 is FNYEAQ. The ends lost 2 bases at V and 6 bases at J; junction bases unmatched: 16. There are 18 residues in the CDR3. CDR3 in DNA: TGTGCCAGCAGCTTAAACCCGCCCGGGACAGGACCATACGATACGCAGTATTTT. This sequence encodes CASSLNPPGTGPYDTQYF.

The chain carries TRBV30 and TRBJ1-1; D is uncertain. Germline CDR1 GTSNPN, CDR2 SVGIG (reference sequence). Trimming shortened V by 5 bases and J by 0 bases, and 10 bases separated the two germline ends. This CDR3 is 13 amino acids long. The CDR3: CAWVTNVNTEAFF. The CDR3 DNA sequence: TGTGCCTGGGTGACTAACGTGAACACTGAAGCTTTCTTT.

This chain links TRBV6-5 with TRBJ2-1, with 7 nucleotides matching TRBD1. The CDR3 is 14 residues long. Germline V gene data show CDR1 as MNHEY and CDR2 as SVGAGI. The V and J ends lost 2 bases and 3 bases, in that order; junction bases with no gene match: 1. In DNA, the CDR3 is TGTGCCAGCAGTTACGGGGACAGCTACAATGAGCAGTTCTTC. Protein product: CASSYGDSYNEQFF.

V and J are TRBV9 and TRBJ2-3, with TRBD2 matching 14 bases. With V trimmed by 3 bases and J by 0 bases, 3 bases remained unmatched. Germline assignment: CDR1 SGDLS and CDR2 YYNGEE. The CDR3 spans 17 residues. The CDR3: CASSGLAGGYSTDTQYF. The CDR3 nucleotides read TGTGCCAGCAGCGGACTAGCGGGGGGGTATAGCACAGATACGCAGTATTTT.

The chain carries TRBV18 and TRBJ2-5; TRBD1 might be the D (5 bases). This CDR3 region has 14 residues. From germline, CDR1 is KGHSH and CDR2 LQKENI. Trimming left V 0 bases short and J 5 bases short, with 10 bases between. CDR3 DNA sequence: TGTGCCAGCTCACCACCGCAGGGCCGGGAGACCCAGTACTTC. It yields the protein CASSPPQGRETQYF.

The V and J genes are TRBV7-9 and TRBJ2-1; D gene unclear. The CDR3 covers 12 residues. The germline CDR1 and CDR2 sequences are SEHNR and FQNEAQ (reference sequence). V was pared by 5 bases and J by 4 bases, with 6 bases between. The CDR3 region is CASSPLYNEQFF. For the CDR3, the DNA is TGTGCCAGCAGCCCCCTATACAATGAGCAGTTCTTC.

The V and J genes are TRBV4-1 and TRBJ2-4; no clear D. The CDR3 extends over 13 amino acids. Trimming shortened V by 0 bases and J by 6 bases, and 6 bases separated the two germline ends. Germline V gene lookup returns CDR1 MGHRA and CDR2 YSYEKL. The CDR3 is CASSQDGGNIQYF. CDR3 coding DNA: TGCGCCAGCAGCCAAGATGGCGGAAACATTCAGTACTTC.

The V call is TRBV19, the J call TRBJ2-2; perhaps TRBD1 as D (6 bases). V dropped 3 bases and J dropped 1 base, with 9 bases sitting between them. The CDR3 extends over 15 amino acids. Germline CDR1 is LNHDA and CDR2 is SQIVND (reference sequence). The CDR3 nucleotides read TGTGCCAGTAGTATCCAGACAGGGAACACCGGGGAGCTGTTTTTT. This encodes CASSIQTGNTGELFF. Variable domain in full (rest from reference TRBV19 and TRBJ2-2): DGGITQSPKYLFRKEGQNVTLSCEQNLNHDAMYWYRQDPGQGLRLIYYSQIVNDFQKGDIAEGYSVSREKKESFPLTVTSAQKNPTAFYLCASSIQTGNTGELFFGEGSRLTVL.

This clone was detected a few times. The V gene is TRBV29-1, the J gene TRBJ2-1, with D perhaps TRBD1 (5 bases). Germline V gives CDR1 SQVTM, CDR2 ANQGSEA. V dropped 3 bases and J dropped 9 bases, with 15 bases sitting between them. The CDR3 runs 13 residues. As DNA, the CDR3 is TGCAGCGTTGATACGGACATCTATGTTGAGCAGTTCTTC. Translation: CSVDTDIYVEQFF.

The J gene is TRBJ2-7, the V gene TRBV7-2; possibly TRBD2 for D (6 bases). The CDR3 is 16 residues long. The germline V and J ends were trimmed by 5 bases and 3 bases, with 20 bases remaining between them. CDR1 and CDR2 from the germline V gene are SGHTA and FQGNSA. CDR3 residues: CASSPFGGAQSYEQYF. CDR3 bases: TGTGCCAGCAGCCCCTTTGGAGGGGCCCAGAGCTACGAGCAGTACTTC.